Presented here are 24 T cell receptor beta chains from one specimen sequenced in a study of T cell repertoires in ileal Crohn's disease. Sequenced by immunoSEQ multiplex PCR; TCRdb stores in-frame clones only, minus some. The sample yields approximately 15,000 clones, under 80% seen once. The sequencing input was ileal tissue. These receptors were taken from an adult with Crohn's disease.

J is TRBJ2-1 and V is TRBV29-1, with 10 bases aligning to TRBD2. The CDR3 covers 15 residues. Germline CDR1 SQVTM, CDR2 ANQGSEA. Trimming removed 7 bases from V and 4 bases from J; junction bases left unmatched: 10. Here the CDR3 DNA reads TGCAGCGGCCGTGAGGCTAGCGGGGGATACAATGAGCAGTTCTTC. This encodes CSGREASGGYNEQFF.

CDR3 sequence: CASSSGLARADTQYF. The CDR3 region has the DNA TGCGCCAGCAGCTCCGGACTAGCGCGGGCAGATACGCAGTATTTT. The V and J genes are TRBV5-1 and TRBJ2-3; TRBD2 aligns across 9 bases. V gave up 3 bases and J gave up 4 bases; unmatched junction bases: 6. This CDR3 spans 15 amino acids. Germline V gene lookup returns CDR1 SGHRS and CDR2 YFSETQ.

The rearrangement links TRBV27 to TRBJ1-1; 8 bases map to TRBD1. Per the germline V gene, CDR1 is MNHEY and CDR2 is SMNVEV (reference sequence). This CDR3 has 18 amino acids. V shed 3 bases, J shed 1 base, and the junction held 13 bases outside the gene matches. The CDR3 region is CASSFRRSGTGRNTEAFF. CDR3 sequence (DNA): TGTGCCAGCAGTTTTAGACGTTCGGGGACAGGAAGGAACACTGAAGCTTTCTTT.

CDR3 sequence: CASSSTGVGIWANEKLFF. The CDR3 coding sequence is TGCGCCAGCAGCTCGACAGGGGTGGGGATCTGGGCTAATGAAAAACTGTTTTTT. The chain recombines TRBV4-1 with TRBJ1-4; TRBD1 aligns across 8 bases. The germline V gene has CDR1 MGHRA and CDR2 YSYEKL. This CDR3 is 18 amino acids long. V shed 5 bases and J 3 bases; nucleotides not matched to a gene: 14.

Comment on this clone: Other DNA sequences in this specimen translate into the identical CDR3. The chain recombines TRBV27 with TRBJ1-2; tentatively, D is TRBD1 (5 bases). Per the germline V gene, CDR1 is MNHEY and CDR2 is SMNVEV (reference sequence). V lost 2 bases and J 2 bases, leaving 6 bases between the germline ends. The CDR3 totals 13 residues. CDR3 in amino acids: CASSLGANYGYTF. The DNA of the CDR3 is TGTGCCAGCAGTTTAGGGGCGAACTATGGCTACACCTTC.

This clone was seen only once. V usage is TRBV19 and J usage is TRBJ1-5; maybe TRBD1 (5 bases). V lost 3 bases to trimming and J lost 4 bases, with 16 bases between them. This CDR3 contains 16 residues. CDR1 and CDR2 (germline): LNHDA, SQIVND (reference sequence). CDR3 sequence reads: CASSIRRGGGNQPQHF. In DNA form, the CDR3 reads TGTGCCAGTAGTATTAGGAGGGGAGGAGGGAATCAGCCCCAGCATTTT.

The rearrangement joins TRBV7-9 to TRBJ2-5, with D tentatively TRBD1 (6 bases). The CDR3 is made up of 14 amino acids. V gave up 1 base and J gave up 4 bases, with 10 bases separating them. Germline loops: CDR1 SEHNR, CDR2 FQNEAQ (reference sequence). The CDR3 region is CASSLGTVGETQYF. DNA for the CDR3: TGTGCCAGCAGCTTAGGGACAGTTGGAGAGACCCAGTACTTC.

The chain carries TRBV7-9 and TRBJ2-3, with 8 bases fitting TRBD1. From germline, CDR1 is SEHNR and CDR2 FQNEAQ (reference sequence). The CDR3 runs 13 residues. The V and J ends lost 10 bases and 3 bases, in that order; junction bases with no gene match: 6. CDR3 coding DNA: TGTGCCATCCCGGACAGGGAGACAGATACGCAGTATTTT. It is translated as CAIPDRETDTQYF.

This clone was seen once. The genes are TRBV5-1 and TRBJ1-5; D ambiguous. Trimming removed 0 bases at V and 2 bases at J, with 6 bases between. The V gene's germline CDR1 is SGHRS and CDR2 YFSETQ. This CDR3 comprises 14 residues. The CDR3 loop is CASSLGSGNQPQHF. The CDR3 region has the DNA TGCGCCAGCAGCTTGGGCAGCGGCAATCAGCCCCAGCATTTT.

The rearrangement joins TRBV5-6 to TRBJ2-5, with D perhaps TRBD1 (6 bases). Trimming took 5 bases from V and 4 from J, leaving 9 bases between them. The length of the CDR3 is 12 residues. The germline CDR1 and CDR2 sequences are SGHDT and YYEEEE. CDR3 sequence reads: CASSSGVETQYF. In DNA, the CDR3 is TGTGCCAGCAGTTCAGGGGTAGAGACCCAGTACTTC.

The rearrangement joins TRBV6-1 to TRBJ1-5; D remains ambiguous. The germline V and J ends were trimmed by 0 bases and 9 bases, with 6 bases remaining between them. Germline assignment: CDR1 MNHNS and CDR2 SASEGT. The CDR3 runs 12 residues. In nucleotides, the CDR3 is TGTGCCAGCAGTGAAGCGCTTAGGCCCCAGCATTTT. This sequence encodes CASSEALRPQHF.

This clone has just one count. The chain uses TRBV12-5 and TRBJ1-4, with 10 bases that match TRBD1. The J segment lost 6 bases and the V segment lost 6 bases, leaving 10 bases of the junction unmatched. Germline lookup yields CDR1 LGHNT and CDR2 FRNRAP. The CDR3 runs to 16 residues. In DNA form, the CDR3 reads TGTGCTAGTGGCCCCGACAGGGGGCGCGGTGATGAAAAACTGTTTTTT. Its translation is CASGPDRGRGDEKLFF.

The chain uses TRBV6-1 and TRBJ2-7; the D gene is possibly TRBD1 (5 bases). Germline CDR1 MNHNS, CDR2 SASEGT. The CDR3 is 14 residues long. Deletions cut 1 base from V and 4 bases from J, with 11 bases between. CDR3: CASSEEGTGYEQYF. CDR3 nucleotides: TGTGCCAGCAGTGAAGAGGGCACAGGTTACGAGCAGTACTTC.

The chain carries TRBV30 and TRBJ2-3; the D is unclear. The CDR3 spans 13 residues. With 0 bases removed from V and 5 bases from J, the gap between germline ends came to 9 bases. From germline, CDR1 is GTSNPN and CDR2 SVGIG (reference sequence). CDR3 in DNA: TGTGCCTGGAGTGTGGTCCCAGGAGATACGCAGTATTTT. Its translation: CAWSVVPGDTQYF.

A word on this clone: The sample holds other DNA sequences that translate to the same CDR3. The chain is built from TRBV6-6 and TRBJ1-5; possible D gene TRBD1, 6 bases. Germline lookup yields CDR1 MNHNY and CDR2 SVGAGI (reference sequence). V was shortened by 5 bases and J by 0 bases, with 8 bases between the two germline ends. CDR3 size: 14 residues. CDR3 region: CASSRDISNQPQHF. CDR3 DNA sequence: TGTGCCAGCAGTAGGGACATTAGCAATCAGCCCCAGCATTTT.

The V gene is TRBV7-9, the J gene TRBJ2-3; D not certain. V gave up 5 bases and J gave up 2 bases, with 17 bases separating them. The length of the CDR3 is 16 residues. Germline CDR1 and CDR2: SEHNR and FQNEAQ (reference sequence). CDR3 DNA sequence: TGTGCCAGCAGCACTATCCTCGCGGCCCACACAGATACGCAGTATTTT. This encodes CASSTILAAHTDTQYF.

The chain carries TRBV19 and TRBJ2-1; possible D gene TRBD2, 5 bases. Germline V lookup: CDR1 LNHDA, CDR2 SQIVND (reference sequence). The CDR3 runs 14 residues. Trimming shortened V by 11 bases and J by 4 bases, and 18 bases separated the two germline ends. Here the CDR3 DNA reads TGTGCCGGACTCCCGGAAAACGGGTACAATGAGCAGTTCTTC. As protein: CAGLPENGYNEQFF.

This rearrangement joins TRBV5-5 to TRBJ1-5; perhaps TRBD1 as D (6 bases). Germline V gives CDR1 SGHKS, CDR2 YYEKEE (reference sequence). Trimming removed 2 bases from V and 6 bases from J, with 15 bases in between. The CDR3 consists of 15 residues. The CDR3 loop reads CASSFSGGDGQPQHF. Here the CDR3 DNA reads TGTGCCAGCAGCTTCTCGGGGGGCGATGGTCAGCCCCAGCATTTT.

The J gene is TRBJ2-7, the V gene TRBV30; 15 bases are a match to TRBD2. The junction had 1 base not matched to a gene; V was cut back by 5 bases and J by 2 bases. The germline gives CDR1 GTSNPN, CDR2 SVGIG (reference sequence). This CDR3 is built from 14 residues. CDR3 residues: CAWGLAGGTYEQYF. Here the CDR3 DNA reads TGTGCCTGGGGACTAGCGGGAGGGACCTACGAGCAGTACTTC. The full variable domain, its missing parts supplied by reference TRBV30 and TRBJ2-7, is SQTIHQWPATLVQPVGSPLSLECTVEGTSNPNLYWYRQAAGRGLQLLFYSVGIGQISSEVPQNLSASRPQDRQFILSSKKLLLSDSGFYLCAWGLAGGTYEQYFGPGTRLTVT.

V and J are TRBV18 and TRBJ2-5; the D gene is possibly TRBD1 (5 bases). The J call may be faulty, since TRBJ2-7 better matches the DNA end. CDR3 length: 15 residues. Germline values: CDR1 KGHSH, CDR2 LQKENI. This CDR3 reads CASSPTGPPSYEQYF. The CDR3 DNA follows: TGTGCCAGCTCACCCACAGGTCCCCCCTCCTACGAGCAGTACTTC.

The J gene is TRBJ2-4, the V gene TRBV25-1, with D possibly being TRBD2 (6 bases). This CDR3 is built from 16 residues. Trimming removed 3 bases from V and 8 bases from J, with 20 bases in between. Germline lookup yields CDR1 MGHDK and CDR2 SYGVNS. CDR3 DNA: TGTGCCAGCAGTGATCGTCGGGGGAATACTACGGACATTCAGTACTTC. Translating gives CASSDRRGNTTDIQYF.

The chain uses TRBV14 and TRBJ1-1, with D maybe TRBD1 (5 bases). The CDR3 loop spans 14 amino acids. The germline V and J ends were trimmed by 5 bases and 5 bases, with 15 bases remaining between them. Germline V gene data show CDR1 as SGHDN and CDR2 as FVKESK. CDR3 nucleotide sequence: TGTGCCAGCAGCTCAAGGGGAGGACGGACTGAAGCTTTCTTT. Its protein is CASSSRGGRTEAFF.

This rearrangement joins TRBV30 to TRBJ1-2; D ambiguous. The CDR3 covers 11 residues. V was shortened by 0 bases and J by 7 bases, with 6 bases between the two germline ends. Germline CDR1 and CDR2: GTSNPN and SVGIG (reference sequence). The CDR3 region is CAWSVPSGYTF. CDR3 nucleotides: TGTGCCTGGAGTGTACCCAGTGGCTACACCTTC.

This clone was detected only once. The V gene is TRBV4-2, the J gene TRBJ2-2; D may be TRBD1 (6 bases). CDR1 and CDR2 from the germline V gene are LGHNA and YNFKEQ. With 1 base removed from V and 6 bases from J, the gap between germline ends came to 6 bases. This CDR3 spans 13 amino acids. This CDR3 reads CASSQGGPGELFF. CDR3 coding DNA: TGTGCCAGCAGCCAAGGGGGGCCCGGGGAGCTGTTTTTT.